The 25 T cell receptor beta chains below all came from one sample that was sequenced in a study of T-cell memory formation after mild COVID-19. From the 5' RACE reads, TCRdb called clonotypes with MiXCR, one entry per CDR3 protein. Of just over 150,000 distinct CDR3 sequences in the sample, around 30% were seen once. Sequenced material: PBMCs or a T cell subset sorted from them (not recorded which). Receptor source: an adult woman who had mild COVID-19 (a few samples of this study predate the infection). Cell type and time point are not known.

In its sample, this clonotype was seen a few times. The V call is TRBV12-3 or TRBV12-4, the J call TRBJ2-1; 9 nucleotides line up with TRBD1. The length of the CDR3 is 15 residues. Losses at the gene ends were 2 bases for V and 8 bases for J; bases not matched to a gene: 7. CDR3 amino acids: CASSLLPGQGYEQFF. CDR3 nucleotides: TGTGCCAGCAGTTTACTTCCGGGACAGGGCTATGAGCAGTTCTTC.

This clonotype occurred a few times. The genes are TRBV7-9 and TRBJ2-3; 7 bases fit TRBD1. The germline V gene has CDR1 SEHNR and CDR2 FQNEAQ (reference sequence). V lost 5 bases, J lost 1 base, and 9 bases stayed unmatched. The CDR3 sequence is 16 residues long. The CDR3 spells CASSGPDRVGTDTQYF. Written as DNA, the CDR3 is TGTGCCAGCAGCGGCCCAGACAGGGTGGGCACAGATACGCAGTATTTT.

This clonotype was picked up a small number of times. The chain employs TRBV12-3 or TRBV12-4 and TRBJ1-1, with 9 bases aligning to TRBD1. The CDR3 runs 15 residues. The J segment lost 3 bases and the V segment lost 4 bases, leaving 6 bases of the junction unmatched. As DNA, the CDR3 is TGTGCCAGCAGTTGGGACAGGGAAGGGTACACTGAAGCTTTCTTT. It translates to CASSWDREGYTEAFF.

This clonotype was observed many times. The gene calls are TRBV6-4 and TRBJ2-2; tentatively, D is TRBD2 (5 bases). Trimming cost V 0 bases and J 1 base, with 9 bases left between them. Germline V gene sequence: CDR1 MRHNA, CDR2 SNTAGT. The CDR3 runs 16 residues. CDR3 in DNA: TGTGCCAGCAGTGACTCGGTCGAGGGGAACACCGGGGAGCTGTTTTTT. Protein sequence: CASSDSVEGNTGELFF.

This clonotype was counted between two and nine times. The chain uses TRBV7-9 and TRBJ2-5; perhaps TRBD2 as D (7 bases). Trimming pared 4 bases from V and 2 bases from J, leaving 20 bases between. The CDR3 is 17 residues long. Germline CDR1 reads SEHNR; CDR2 reads FQNEAQ (reference sequence). The CDR3 DNA reads TGTGCCAGCAGCTCTACGGGGGGCGGTAGTCGGCAAGAGACCCAGTACTTC. As protein: CASSSTGGGSRQETQYF.

The chain couples TRBV30 to TRBJ1-5, with D uncertain. V was pared by 8 bases and J by 7 bases, with 18 bases between. The CDR3 has 13 residues. In germline, CDR1 is GTSNPN, CDR2 SVGIG (reference sequence). CDR3: CALAAGGNQPQHF. Written as DNA, the CDR3 is TGTGCCCTGGCGGCAGGCGGAAACCAGCCCCAGCATTTT.

This rearrangement joins TRBV24-1 to TRBJ2-1; 7 bases align to TRBD1. This CDR3 contains 15 residues. Unmatched junction bases numbered 11, after V lost 9 bases and J lost 4 bases. Germline loops: CDR1 KGHDR, CDR2 SFDVKD. The CDR3 sequence is CATRPGTDYYNEQFF. CDR3 nucleotides: TGTGCCACCCGTCCCGGGACAGACTATTACAATGAGCAGTTCTTC.

The rearrangement links TRBV4-1 to TRBJ1-4; D not certain. Germline values: CDR1 MGHRA, CDR2 YSYEKL. The CDR3 is made up of 16 amino acids. Trimming left V 0 bases short and J 0 bases short, with 8 bases between. CDR3 nucleotide sequence: TGCGCCAGCAGCCAAGAACCGGGTGCAACTAATGAAAAACTGTTTTTT. It is translated as CASSQEPGATNEKLFF.

The chain employs TRBV20-1 and TRBJ1-3, with D perhaps matching TRBD1 (6 bases). V dropped 4 bases and J dropped 5 bases, with 18 bases sitting between them. Germline V gene data show CDR1 as DFQATT and CDR2 as SNEGSKA (reference sequence). This CDR3 is 15 amino acids long. The CDR3 loop is CSANPRGGVRNTIYF. The CDR3 DNA sequence: TGCAGTGCTAACCCCCGGGGGGGCGTAAGAAACACCATATATTTT.

The chain recombines TRBV9 with TRBJ2-1; tentatively, D is TRBD1 (5 bases). Per germline, CDR1 SGDLS and CDR2 YYNGEE. V was shortened by 3 bases and J by 6 bases, with 13 bases between the two germline ends. The CDR3 length is 14 residues. The CDR3 bases are TGTGCCAGCAGCGCCTCAACAGGTTTCAATGAGCAGTTCTTC. Protein: CASSASTGFNEQFF.

The V and J genes are TRBV29-1 and TRBJ2-1; TRBD1 aligns across 9 bases. Losses at the gene ends were 4 bases for V and 4 bases for J; bases not matched to a gene: 2. Germline CDR1 is SQVTM and CDR2 is ANQGSEA. CDR3 length: 13 residues. This chain's CDR3 is CSVVDRGYNEQFF. DNA for the CDR3: TGCAGCGTTGTGGACAGGGGATACAATGAGCAGTTCTTC.

The chain joins TRBV7-2 to TRBJ1-2; 8 bases line up with TRBD1. Germline CDR1 and CDR2: SGHTA and FQGNSA. The trim removed 4 bases at V and 0 bases at J, leaving 1 base unmatched. CDR3 size: 14 residues. The CDR3: CASSSTGANYGYTF. The CDR3 nucleotides read TGTGCCAGCAGCTCGACAGGGGCTAACTATGGCTACACCTTC. The full variable domain, in which reference TRBV7-2 and TRBJ1-2 provide the parts outside the CDR3, is GAGVSQSPSNKVTEKGKDVELRCDPISGHTALYWYRQSLGQGLEFLIYFQGNSAPDKSGLPSDRFSAERTGGSVSTLTIQRTQQEDSAVYLCASSSTGANYGYTFGSGTRLTVV.

This clonotype was counted once. The genes are TRBV4-1 and TRBJ2-1; maybe TRBD2 (6 bases). Trimming removed 0 bases from V and 6 bases from J, with 15 bases in between. Germline V gives CDR1 MGHRA, CDR2 YSYEKL. CDR3 length: 16 amino acids. The CDR3: CASSQDERTTGNEQFF. DNA of the CDR3: TGCGCCAGCAGCCAAGATGAACGGACTACCGGCAATGAGCAGTTCTTC.

The chain carries TRBV12-3 or TRBV12-4 and TRBJ1-2; D gene unclear. This CDR3 has 11 amino acids. Trimming pared 4 bases from V and 5 bases from J, leaving 5 bases between. The CDR3 nucleotides read TGTGCCAGCAGTTACATTTATGGCTACACCTTC. Translated: CASSYIYGYTF.

The chain joins TRBV12-3 or TRBV12-4 to TRBJ2-3; TRBD2 matches at 9 bases. V lost 4 bases, J lost 3 bases, and 8 bases stayed unmatched. The CDR3 extends over 16 amino acids. The CDR3 DNA reads as TGTGCCAGCAGTTGGGGACTAGCCGATCTGACAGATACGCAGTATTTT. Its translation: CASSWGLADLTDTQYF.

A word on this clonotype: One junction end does not reproduce the germline sequence, and a read error may be involved. This chain connects TRBV27 to TRBJ2-7; either TRBD1 or TRBD2 may fit D (5 bases each). CDR3 length: 15 amino acids. Germline V CDR1 and CDR2: MNHEY, SMNVEV (reference sequence). The CDR3 is CASSLSGTVTYEQYF. As DNA, the CDR3 is TGTGCCAGCAGTCTATCCGGGACCGTGACCTACGAGCAGTACTTC.

This clonotype was counted at least ten times. The CDR3 here is CATSLAGYTDTQYF. The CDR3 coding sequence is TGTGCCACCAGCCTAGCGGGATACACAGATACGCAGTATTTT. The chain couples TRBV24-1 to TRBJ2-3; 9 bases fit TRBD2. V was pared by 7 bases and J by 2 bases, with 3 bases of the junction left unmatched. CDR1 is KGHDR and CDR2 is SFDVKD in the germline V gene. The CDR3 contains 14 residues.

This clonotype was seen a handful of times. The chain combines TRBV6-2 or TRBV6-3 with TRBJ2-1, with D tentatively TRBD1 (5 bases). V was trimmed by 4 bases and J by 3 bases, leaving 10 bases between them. CDR1 MNHEY and CDR2 SVGEGT come from the germline V gene. The CDR3 consists of 14 residues. CDR3 nucleotide sequence: TGTGCCAGCAGTTTCGCGACAGTCTACAATGAGCAGTTCTTC. This gives the protein CASSFATVYNEQFF.

This clonotype was detected only a few times. V is TRBV2 and J is TRBJ2-3; 8 bases fit TRBD1. V trimming: 6 bases; J trimming: 0 bases; junction bases outside the gene matches: 5. The germline CDR1 and CDR2 sequences are SNHLY and FYNNEI. This CDR3 comprises 15 residues. The CDR3 region is CASRVTGGSTDTQYF. For the CDR3, the DNA is TGTGCCAGCAGGGTTACAGGGGGGAGCACAGATACGCAGTATTTT.

This clonotype was detected a few times. The chain couples TRBV13 to TRBJ2-5; D is possibly TRBD2 (5 bases). Per the germline V gene, CDR1 is PRHDT and CDR2 is FYEKMQ (reference sequence). This CDR3 comprises 16 residues. Trimming pared 5 bases from V and 5 bases from J, leaving 21 bases between. The CDR3 protein is CASSPRLTGYGETQYF. CDR3 bases: TGTGCCAGCAGCCCCCGCCTCACGGGGTATGGCGAGACCCAGTACTTC.

J is TRBJ1-1 and V is TRBV10-3; no reliable D call. The CDR3 has 14 amino acids. Germline CDR1 reads ENHRY; CDR2 reads SYGVKD. The V gene lost 0 bases and the J gene lost 5 bases, with 10 bases spanning the gap. CDR3 in amino acids: CAISESSGRTEAFF. As DNA, the CDR3 is TGTGCCATCAGTGAGTCCTCTGGTAGGACTGAAGCTTTCTTT.

This clonotype has only a few counts. This sequence joins TRBV7-6 and TRBJ2-3; 9 bases match TRBD2. J gave up 3 bases and V 3 bases, and 4 bases lay outside the gene matches. Looked up from germline, CDR1 is SGHVS and CDR2 is FNYEAQ. The CDR3 contains 15 residues. The CDR3 DNA follows: TGTGCCAGCAGCTTCGCGGGGGGGCGTACAGATACGCAGTATTTT. Translating gives CASSFAGGRTDTQYF.

The chain is built from TRBV19 and TRBJ1-4, with D unclear. V dropped 4 bases and J dropped 5 bases, with 17 bases sitting between them. This CDR3 comprises 16 residues. Germline-derived CDR1 and CDR2 are LNHDA and SQIVND (reference sequence). CDR3: CASSTMERLANEKLFF. CDR3 coding DNA: TGTGCCAGTAGTACCATGGAGCGGTTGGCGAATGAAAAACTGTTTTTT.

The chain has TRBV6-2 or TRBV6-3 and TRBJ1-5; D possibly corresponds to TRBD1 (5 bases). Trimming left V 6 bases short and J 2 bases short, with 11 bases between. The CDR3 covers 14 residues. Germline loops: CDR1 MNHEY, CDR2 SVGEGT. The CDR3 region has the DNA TGTGCCAGCAGAAGACGGGGGGGCAATCAGCCCCAGCATTTT. Its protein product is CASRRRGGNQPQHF.

This chain connects TRBV20-1 to TRBJ1-5; 11 nucleotides line up with TRBD1. The germline CDR1 and CDR2 sequences are DFQATT and SNEGSKA (reference sequence). V lost 0 bases, J lost 3 bases, and 4 bases stayed unmatched. The CDR3 consists of 16 residues. Here the CDR3 reads CSAREGTGGANQPQHF. The CDR3 DNA reads as TGCAGTGCTAGAGAAGGGACAGGGGGAGCCAATCAGCCCCAGCATTTT.